These T cell receptor beta chains were read from a single sample in a study of cytomegalovirus exposure and HLA in healthy donors. The table came from immunoSEQ multiplex PCR; TCRdb's copy has only in-frame clones and leaves some out. This sample has about 130,000 clones; over 70% occur once, and the top ten carry approximately 2%. Sequences were obtained from PBMCs. The receptors were gathered from a woman aged 40 to 49 in good health and CMV-seropositive. Each CDR3 is given with its conserved first and last residue. Each record gives: CDR3 length, D gene, clone size, V gene, J gene, CDR3 DNA, CDR3 protein. A D gene is named only where the DNA matches it firmly. Some rows have no size entry. The others give once, few or many, or a class for an expanded clone.

len: 15; d_gene: TRBD1; abundance: -; v_gene: TRBV30; j_gene: TRBJ2-5; CDR3nt: TGTGCCTGGAGTCCACCCAGGGGGCTACAAGAGACCCAGTACTTC; CDR3aa: CAWSPPRGLQETQYF
len: 14; d_gene: TRBD1; abundance: once; v_gene: TRBV7-3; j_gene: TRBJ1-6; CDR3nt: TGTGCCAGCAGCTACGGACAGGTCAATTCACCCCTCCACTTT; CDR3aa: CASSYGQVNSPLHF
len: 15; d_gene: TRBD2; abundance: -; v_gene: TRBV7-2; j_gene: TRBJ2-5; CDR3nt: TGTGCCAGCAGCTTAGGCGGGACTAGGAGAGAGACCCAGTACTTC; CDR3aa: CASSLGGTRRETQYF
len: 17; d_gene: TRBD1; abundance: -; v_gene: TRBV29-1; j_gene: TRBJ1-1; CDR3nt: TGCAGCGTCGCGACACGAGGGAAGGGGGCTAAATTCACTGAAGCTTTCTTT; CDR3aa: CSVATRGKGAKFTEAFF
len: 16; d_gene: TRBD1; abundance: -; v_gene: TRBV7-3; j_gene: TRBJ1-6; CDR3nt: TGTGCCAGCAGCTCCTCAGGGGGAAGGTATAATTCACCCCTCCACTTT; CDR3aa: CASSSSGGRYNSPLHF
len: 15; d_gene: TRBD2; abundance: -; v_gene: TRBV7-3; j_gene: TRBJ2-3; CDR3nt: TGTGCCAGCAGCTCACCAGCGGGGGGTTCAGATACGCAGTATTTT; CDR3aa: CASSSPAGGSDTQYF
len: 16; d_gene: -; abundance: once; v_gene: TRBV27; j_gene: TRBJ2-5; CDR3nt: TGTGCCAGCAGTCTTAAAAGGGGCCGAATGCAAGAGACCCAGTACTTC; CDR3aa: CASSLKRGRMQETQYF
len: 13; d_gene: -; abundance: -; v_gene: TRBV10-3; j_gene: TRBJ2-3; CDR3nt: TGTGCCATCAGCGGAGGACCGGCGGATACGCAGTATTTT; CDR3aa: CAISGGPADTQYF
len: 15; d_gene: TRBD1; abundance: -; v_gene: TRBV18; j_gene: TRBJ1-2; CDR3nt: TGTGCCAGCTCACCCTGGACAGGGGCCTCCTATGGCTACACCTTC; CDR3aa: CASSPWTGASYGYTF
len: 14; d_gene: -; abundance: -; v_gene: TRBV28; j_gene: TRBJ2-5; CDR3nt: TGTGCCAGCAGTTTATTATCCAGGGTAGAGACCCAGTACTTC; CDR3aa: CASSLLSRVETQYF
len: 14; d_gene: -; abundance: -; v_gene: TRBV7-2; j_gene: TRBJ2-1; CDR3nt: TGTGCCAGCAGCCAGGGGTCCCTCCTCAATGAGCAGTTCTTC; CDR3aa: CASSQGSLLNEQFF
len: 14; d_gene: -; abundance: -; v_gene: TRBV27; j_gene: TRBJ2-7; CDR3nt: TGTGCCAGCAGAACGGGGGACTCCTTCTACGAGCAGTACTTC; CDR3aa: CASRTGDSFYEQYF
len: 15; d_gene: TRBD1; abundance: -; v_gene: TRBV5-6; j_gene: TRBJ1-2; CDR3nt: TGTGCCAGCAGCTCCCGCCGGACAGGGGACTATGGCTACACCTTC; CDR3aa: CASSSRRTGDYGYTF
len: 14; d_gene: TRBD1; abundance: few; v_gene: TRBV5-1; j_gene: TRBJ2-2; CDR3nt: TGCGCCAGCGAAGAAGGGGGCTTTCCCGGGGAGCTGTTTTTT; CDR3aa: CASEEGGFPGELFF
len: 14; d_gene: -; abundance: few; v_gene: TRBV7-9; j_gene: TRBJ1-1; CDR3nt: TGTGCCAGCAGCGCCCGACAGGAGAACACTGAAGCTTTCTTT; CDR3aa: CASSARQENTEAFF
len: 14; d_gene: -; abundance: -; v_gene: TRBV15; j_gene: TRBJ2-7; CDR3nt: TGTGCCACCAGCAGAGTCGGGAGCTCCTACGAGCAGTACTTC; CDR3aa: CATSRVGSSYEQYF